The 24 T cell receptor beta chains in this list originate from one sample, sequenced in a study of shared clonotypes between healthy human individuals. Data came from immunoSEQ multiplex PCR; TCRdb stores just in-frame clones and leaves some out. Among around 1 million clones listed, approximately 80% were seen once. What was sequenced was memory CD4+ T cells sorted from blood. The subset here: CD45RA-negative fraction. The receptors shown here come from a man in his late teens or twenties in good health.

CDR3 protein: CASSLAGGLFTSTDTQYF. The CDR3 DNA sequence: TGTGCCAGCAGCCTCGCGGGGGGGCTGTTTACTAGCACAGATACGCAGTATTTT. The chain is built from TRBV9 and TRBJ2-3, with 9 bases that match TRBD2. J was trimmed by 0 bases and V by 4 bases; bases with no gene match: 12. The CDR3 runs to 18 residues. In germline, CDR1 is SGDLS, CDR2 YYNGEE.

The chain uses TRBV18 and TRBJ1-2, with 9 nucleotides matching TRBD1. Germline V gene lookup returns CDR1 KGHSH and CDR2 LQKENI. The CDR3 runs to 15 residues. V gave up 3 bases and J gave up 2 bases; unmatched junction bases: 4. The DNA for the CDR3 is TGTGCCAGCTCACCCGGGACAGGGATCAACTATGGCTACACCTTC. Translating gives CASSPGTGINYGYTF.

V usage is TRBV28 and J usage is TRBJ1-5; tentative D call: TRBD1 (5 bases). V shed 5 bases and J shed 1 base, with 12 bases lying between them. This CDR3 has 15 residues. Germline assignment: CDR1 MDHEN and CDR2 SYDVKM. The CDR3 DNA sequence: TGTGCCAGCAGTCTACCCCAGGGAAGCAATCAGCCCCAGCATTTT. It yields the protein CASSLPQGSNQPQHF.

This clone has only one observation. The V call is TRBV6-1, the J call TRBJ1-3; D remains unclear. The CDR3 runs 15 residues. The V gene's germline CDR1 is MNHNS and CDR2 SASEGT. With 0 bases removed from V and 6 bases from J, the gap between germline ends came to 12 bases. Here the CDR3 reads CASSEALLSANTIYF. CDR3 bases: TGTGCCAGCAGTGAAGCGCTCCTCTCCGCAAACACCATATATTTT.

The V gene is TRBV6-1, the J gene TRBJ1-2, with 7 positions matching TRBD1. The CDR3 is 14 residues long. The trim removed 3 bases at V and 4 bases at J, leaving 5 bases unmatched. Germline CDR1 is MNHNS and CDR2 is SASEGT. The CDR3 region is CASSDGGQSYGYTF. The CDR3 region has the DNA TGTGCCAGCAGTGATGGGGGACAGTCCTATGGCTACACCTTC.

The DNA of the CDR3 is TGTGCCAGCAGTGAACCCTGGGAGCAGTTCTTC. Protein: CASSEPWEQFF. V is TRBV2 and J is TRBJ2-1; D ambiguous. The CDR3 loop spans 11 amino acids. Germline CDR1 SNHLY, CDR2 FYNNEI. V was clipped by 2 bases and J by 10 bases, with 6 bases between them.

The chain uses TRBV7-2 and TRBJ2-3; 7 positions agree with TRBD2. The V and J ends lost 5 bases and 0 bases, in that order; junction bases with no gene match: 11. Germline V lookup: CDR1 SGHTA, CDR2 FQGNSA. The CDR3 totals 17 residues. CDR3 amino acids: CASSILGRGASTDTQYF. DNA of the CDR3: TGTGCCAGCAGCATCCTGGGGAGGGGAGCTAGCACAGATACGCAGTATTTT.

The chain uses TRBV7-9 and TRBJ2-3, with 10 bases aligning to TRBD1. The germline gives CDR1 SEHNR, CDR2 FQNEAQ (reference sequence). With V trimmed by 3 bases and J by 1 base, 4 bases remained unmatched. This CDR3 region has 16 residues. CDR3 in DNA: TGTGCCAGCAGCTTCGACAGGGGGCAAGGCACAGATACGCAGTATTTT. It is translated as CASSFDRGQGTDTQYF.

Concerning this clone itself: The junction and the germline gene differ at one end; a read error may be behind it. The rearrangement joins TRBV19 to TRBJ2-1, with 8 positions matching TRBD1. Germline V lookup: CDR1 LNHDA, CDR2 SQIVND (reference sequence). The CDR3 has 14 residues. The DNA of the CDR3 is TGTGCCAGTAGCATAGGACAGGGCAGCAATGAGCAGTTCTTC. Protein sequence: CASSIGQGSNEQFF.

The gene calls are TRBV5-1 and TRBJ2-5, with 13 bases aligning to TRBD2. Germline trimming cut 3 bases from V and 5 bases from J; bases unmatched to any gene: 7. This CDR3 has 16 residues. Germline assignment: CDR1 SGHRS and CDR2 YFSETQ. CDR3 sequence (DNA): TGCGCCAGCAGCTCCGGGACTAGCGGGACGGGGGAGACCCAGTACTTC. It encodes CASSSGTSGTGETQYF.

The V and J genes are TRBV5-4 and TRBJ2-2; tentative D call: TRBD2 (5 bases). Germline V CDR1 and CDR2: SGHNT, YYREEE (reference sequence). V was shortened by 1 base and J by 1 base, with 11 bases between the two germline ends. CDR3 length equals 16 residues. CDR3 DNA sequence: TGTGCCAGCAGCTTGTATGCTCGGGGGAACACCGGGGAGCTGTTTTTT. This gives the protein CASSLYARGNTGELFF.

J is TRBJ2-7 and V is TRBV10-3, with 7 nucleotides matching TRBD2. The V gene's germline CDR1 is ENHRY and CDR2 SYGVKD. V shed 6 bases, J shed 3 bases, and the junction held 11 bases outside the gene matches. This CDR3 has 15 residues. The CDR3 nucleotides read TGTGCCATCAGGGGGTTTGGCGGGAGTGTCTACGAGCAGTACTTC. Amino acid sequence: CAIRGFGGSVYEQYF.

The CDR3 loop is CASSQNGGAGTDTQYF. CDR3 coding DNA: TGTGCCAGCAGCCAAAACGGGGGGGCTGGCACAGATACGCAGTATTTT. This chain uses TRBV4-2 with TRBJ2-3, with 8 bases that match TRBD2. CDR1 and CDR2 from the germline V gene are LGHNA and YNFKEQ. V lost 2 bases, J lost 1 base, and 5 bases stayed unmatched. This CDR3 is 16 amino acids long.

The table lists this clone with a few counts. The same CDR3 also results from other DNA sequences found in this sample. The rearrangement links TRBV9 to TRBJ2-5; maybe TRBD1 (5 bases). The germline CDR1 and CDR2 sequences are SGDLS and YYNGEE. With 0 bases removed from V and 1 base from J, the gap between germline ends came to 10 bases. The CDR3 is 15 amino acids. CDR3 bases: TGTGCCAGCAGCGTAGTCCAGGGTGGCCAAGAGACCCAGTACTTC. It is translated as CASSVVQGGQETQYF.

This clone turned up a few times. The rearrangement links TRBV6-5 to TRBJ2-7; no clear D. The germline V and J ends were trimmed by 2 bases and 2 bases, with 10 bases remaining between them. The CDR3 loop spans 14 amino acids. Per the germline V gene, CDR1 is MNHEY and CDR2 is SVGAGI. CDR3 sequence reads: CASSYPGPPYEQYF. In nucleotides, the CDR3 is TGTGCCAGCAGTTACCCTGGACCCCCCTACGAGCAGTACTTC.

This chain connects TRBV28 to TRBJ1-1; the D is unclear. Germline V gene lookup returns CDR1 MDHEN and CDR2 SYDVKM. V was cut by 9 bases and J by 8 bases, with 13 bases left in between. The CDR3 covers 11 residues. In nucleotides, the CDR3 is TGTGCCAGAAGGACGGCCCGGGAAGCTTTCTTT. This gives the protein CARRTAREAFF.

The chain carries TRBV7-2 and TRBJ2-3; 9 bases match TRBD1. The V gene end was trimmed by 5 bases and the J gene end by 2 bases; junction bases not matched to a gene: 5. Germline assignment: CDR1 SGHTA and CDR2 FQGNSA. This CDR3 spans 15 amino acids. Here the CDR3 reads CASSRRTGDTDTQYF. The CDR3, as DNA: TGTGCCAGCAGCCGTCGGACAGGGGACACAGATACGCAGTATTTT.

This clone was recorded only once. The J gene is TRBJ2-5, the V gene TRBV5-4; 8 bases agree with TRBD1. The CDR3 is 13 amino acids. Germline V gene lookup returns CDR1 SGHNT and CDR2 YYREEE (reference sequence). J was trimmed by 5 bases and V by 6 bases; bases with no gene match: 6. The CDR3 coding sequence is TGTGCCAGCACCGTGGACAGGGTGGAGACCCAGTACTTC. Its protein product is CASTVDRVETQYF. Based on the CDR3 plus reference TRBV5-4 and TRBJ2-5, the full variable domain is ETGVTQSPTHLIKTRGQQVTLRCSSQSGHNTVSWYQQALGQGPQFIFQYYREEENGRGNFPPRFSGLQFPNYSSELNVNALELDDSALYLCASTVDRVETQYFGPGTRLLVL.

As regards this clone: In the same sample, other DNA sequences code for this CDR3. The gene calls are TRBV13 and TRBJ1-2; D not resolved. Germline V gene sequence: CDR1 PRHDT, CDR2 FYEKMQ (reference sequence). Trimming took 0 bases from V and 8 from J, leaving 7 bases between them. The CDR3 spans 12 residues. The CDR3 sequence: CASSLGVGGYTF. CDR3 nucleotide sequence: TGTGCCAGCAGCTTAGGGGTAGGCGGCTACACCTTC.

J is TRBJ2-5 and V is TRBV5-4, with TRBD1 matching over 8 bases. Germline V gene data show CDR1 as SGHNT and CDR2 as YYREEE (reference sequence). The J segment lost 1 base and the V segment lost 3 bases, leaving 5 bases of the junction unmatched. The CDR3 loop spans 15 amino acids. The CDR3 DNA follows: TGTGCCAGCAGCTCAGGACAGGGCCCCCAAGAGACCCAGTACTTC. Translated, it gives CASSSGQGPQETQYF. Complete variable domain (other parts from reference TRBV5-4 and TRBJ2-5): ETGVTQSPTHLIKTRGQQVTLRCSSQSGHNTVSWYQQALGQGPQFIFQYYREEENGRGNFPPRFSGLQFPNYSSELNVNALELDDSALYLCASSSGQGPQETQYFGPGTRLLVL.

The rearrangement links TRBV4-1 to TRBJ1-4; D unclear. V lost 2 bases, J lost 0 bases, and 13 bases lay in between. Germline CDR1 reads MGHRA; CDR2 reads YSYEKL. This CDR3 has 17 residues. CDR3 protein: CASSQRLRSATNEKLFF. The CDR3 DNA sequence: TGCGCCAGCAGCCAACGGCTCCGATCAGCAACTAATGAAAAACTGTTTTTT.

This clone was seen ten or more times. Other DNA sequences of this sample code for an identical CDR3. The chain couples TRBV18 to TRBJ2-5; D is undetermined. CDR3 size: 11 residues. V lost 5 bases, J lost 1 base, and 2 bases lay in between. Per the germline V gene, CDR1 is KGHSH and CDR2 is LQKENI. The CDR3 DNA is TGTGCCAGCTCAGCCCAAGAGACCCAGTACTTC. The encoded protein is CASSAQETQYF.

This chain uses TRBV5-4 with TRBJ2-7; no clear D gene. This CDR3 has 12 residues. Trimming removed 4 bases at V and 11 bases at J, with 16 bases between. Germline V gives CDR1 SGHNT, CDR2 YYREEE (reference sequence). In DNA, the CDR3 is TGTGCCAGCAGCAACCGCCCGGAGTCCGAGTACTTC. Protein: CASSNRPESEYF.

CDR3 DNA sequence: TGTGCCAGCATCACTAAACGGGCCGCCTCCGAGCAGTACTTC. The encoded protein is CASITKRAASEQYF. V usage is TRBV6-6 and J usage is TRBJ2-7; D is undetermined. Germline CDR1 reads MNHNY; CDR2 reads SVGAGI (reference sequence). The CDR3 contains 14 residues. The V and J ends lost 7 bases and 6 bases respectively, with 19 bases between them.